What follows are 21 T cell receptor beta chains derived from one specimen sequenced in a study of identical twins (dated by TCRdb to about 2016). Receptor libraries were prepared by 5' RACE. Sequencing was carried out with an Illumina HiSeq 2000. TCRdb reworked the public reads: Q25 trimming with fastp, MiXCR clone assembly, productive beta chains retained. Rows with one shared CDR3 protein collapse into an entry with the most common genes and DNA. The sample profile shows some 730,000 distinct CDR3 sequences; 15% to 20% of them were found once. The ten largest clonotypes hold approximately 14% of the sample. The sample was also linked to a second study, of T cells expressing NK-cell markers.

Sequencing was done on a sample of PBMCs. All receptors derive from a woman younger than 35 in good health.

The CDR3 sequence is CAGTTGTGRVEQYF. The DNA of the CDR3 is TGTGCCGGAACAACCGGGACAGGACGAGTCGAGCAGTACTTC. This rearrangement joins TRBV2 to TRBJ2-7; TRBD1 matches 8 bases. This CDR3 comprises 14 residues. CDR1 and CDR2 from the germline V gene are SNHLY and FYNNEI. With 11 bases clipped from V and 6 bases from J, the junction kept 15 bases outside the gene matches.

The V call is TRBV7-9, the J call TRBJ2-5, with D maybe TRBD1 (6 bases). Germline V gene lookup returns CDR1 SEHNR and CDR2 FQNEAQ (reference sequence). V lost 6 bases, J lost 5 bases, and 16 bases lay in between. CDR3 size: 14 residues. CDR3 loop: CASSRDTIRETQYF. DNA for the CDR3: TGTGCCAGCAGTCGGGACACCATAAGGGAGACCCAGTACTTC.

This chain connects TRBV5-6 to TRBJ2-1; 10 bases are shared with TRBD2. The CDR3 is 17 residues long. J gave up 0 bases and V 3 bases, and 6 bases lay outside the gene matches. Germline values: CDR1 SGHDT, CDR2 YYEEEE. CDR3 sequence reads: CASSSPKRGGSYNEQFF. The DNA of the CDR3 is TGTGCCAGCAGCTCACCAAAGCGGGGGGGCTCCTACAATGAGCAGTTCTTC. Full variable domain (rest looked up from reference TRBV5-6 and TRBJ2-1): DAGVTQSPTHLIKTRGQQVTLRCSPKSGHDTVSWYQQALGQGPQFIFQYYEEEERQRGNFPDRFSGHQFPNYSSELNVNALLLGDSALYLCASSSPKRGGSYNEQFFGPGTRLTVL.

The chain combines TRBV5-1 with TRBJ2-7, with 7 bases that match TRBD1. The V segment lost 0 bases and the J segment 1 base; nucleotides outside the gene matches: 4. This CDR3 contains 15 residues. CDR1 SGHRS and CDR2 YFSETQ come from the germline V gene. The CDR3 bases are TGCGCCAGCAGCTTGGCCGGGGACAGATCCTACGAGCAGTACTTC. Encoded protein: CASSLAGDRSYEQYF.

This clonotype was seen more than once but under ten times. The chain has TRBV7-9 and TRBJ1-6; D uncertain. The germline V and J ends were trimmed by 4 bases and 9 bases, with 13 bases remaining between them. CDR1 and CDR2 from the germline V gene are SEHNR and FQNEAQ (reference sequence). This CDR3 spans 14 amino acids. This CDR3 is CASSSGGGSSPLHF. The CDR3 bases are TGTGCCAGCAGCTCAGGCGGTGGGAGTTCACCCCTCCACTTT.

The V gene is TRBV12-3 or TRBV12-4, the J gene TRBJ2-3, with TRBD2 identical over 10 bases. This CDR3 contains 15 residues. V was pared by 7 bases and J by 5 bases, with 9 bases of the junction left unmatched. CDR3 sequence reads: CASTLLAGDLDTQYF. The CDR3 DNA follows: TGTGCCAGCACCCTCCTAGCGGGAGATTTAGATACGCAGTATTTT.

This clonotype was seen a few times. The chain employs TRBV12-3 or TRBV12-4 and TRBJ1-6; 7 nucleotides agree with TRBD1. V shed 5 bases, J shed 4 bases, and the junction held 14 bases outside the gene matches. The CDR3 covers 18 residues. The CDR3: CASSAGQPFSPYNSPLHF. In DNA form, the CDR3 reads TGTGCCAGCAGTGCGGGACAGCCTTTTTCCCCTTATAATTCACCCCTCCACTTT.

Only a few counts were recorded for this clonotype. This chain links TRBV18 with TRBJ2-3; D uncertain. CDR3 length: 13 amino acids. V lost 6 bases to trimming and J lost 4 bases, with 11 bases between them. Germline V gene sequence: CDR1 KGHSH, CDR2 LQKENI. The CDR3 DNA is TGTGCCAGCTCTCTTGGTGAGGCAGATACGCAGTATTTT. Protein: CASSLGEADTQYF.

This clonotype was recorded a few times. The chain recombines TRBV6-1 with TRBJ1-5, with D maybe TRBD1 (5 bases). CDR1 is MNHNS, CDR2 SASEGT, per germline. The V end lost 5 bases, the J end lost 0 bases, and 14 bases lay between the germline ends. The CDR3 extends over 16 amino acids. The CDR3 loop is CASSPGRTYSNQPQHF. The CDR3 nucleotides read TGTGCCAGCAGTCCGGGACGGACTTATAGCAATCAGCCCCAGCATTTT.

This clonotype has a count of ten or more. The genes are TRBV12-3 or TRBV12-4 and TRBJ1-1, with TRBD1 identical over 7 bases. V trimming: 1 base; J trimming: 3 bases; junction bases outside the gene matches: 2. The CDR3 runs 14 residues. The CDR3 loop is CASSLGTGYTEAFF. CDR3 bases: TGTGCCAGCAGTTTAGGGACAGGCTACACTGAAGCTTTCTTT.

This clonotype was counted a few times. The rearrangement joins TRBV2 to TRBJ2-1; 7 positions agree with TRBD1. Unmatched junction bases numbered 12, after V lost 6 bases and J lost 4 bases. This CDR3 has 16 amino acids. Germline-derived CDR1 and CDR2 are SNHLY and FYNNEI. DNA for the CDR3: TGTGCCAGCAGCCAATCCCCTAAGACAGGGTACAATGAGCAGTTCTTC. Translated, it gives CASSQSPKTGYNEQFF.

This clonotype was picked up many times. The chain recombines TRBV7-9 with TRBJ2-3, with TRBD2 identical over 8 bases. Germline CDR1 reads SEHNR; CDR2 reads FQNEAQ (reference sequence). The CDR3 loop spans 15 amino acids. Trimming removed 5 bases from V and 4 bases from J; junction bases left unmatched: 8. The CDR3 DNA reads TGTGCCAGCAGCCGCTCGGGGGGGTCGGCAGATACGCAGTATTTT. Translating it yields CASSRSGGSADTQYF.

The chain couples TRBV20-1 to TRBJ1-5; D remains ambiguous. Germline lookup yields CDR1 DFQATT and CDR2 SNEGSKA (reference sequence). Deletions cut 2 bases from V and 11 bases from J, with 13 bases between. CDR3 length: 12 amino acids. Here the CDR3 DNA reads TGCAGTGCTAGATCTAGAAAGGAGGCCCAGCATTTT. Amino acid sequence: CSARSRKEAQHF.

This clonotype was found many times. The chain uses TRBV12-3 or TRBV12-4 and TRBJ1-2, with a tentative D call TRBD1 (6 bases). V was cut by 3 bases and J by 5 bases, with 13 bases left in between. This CDR3 comprises 14 residues. CDR3 nucleotides: TGTGCCAGCAGTTTCGGCAGGGGAGAATATGGCTACACCTTC. This encodes CASSFGRGEYGYTF.

This sequence joins TRBV12-3 or TRBV12-4 and TRBJ1-5; D unclear. Trimming removed 4 bases at V and 5 bases at J, with 15 bases between. This CDR3 spans 15 amino acids. This CDR3 is CASSSWAVPDQPQHF. The CDR3 DNA follows: TGTGCCAGCAGTTCATGGGCCGTTCCGGATCAGCCCCAGCATTTT.

A few counts support this clonotype. The genes are TRBV27 and TRBJ1-2, with D possibly TRBD1 on 5 matching bases. Germline CDR1 is MNHEY and CDR2 is SMNVEV (reference sequence). V dropped 7 bases and J dropped 2 bases, with 11 bases sitting between them. The CDR3 sequence is 13 residues long. Written as DNA, the CDR3 is TGTGCCAGCAAGGCGGGGGTCAACTATGGCTACACCTTC. Its protein is CASKAGVNYGYTF.

This sequence joins TRBV5-1 and TRBJ1-2, with 9 bases lining up with TRBD1. The J segment lost 6 bases and the V segment lost 10 bases, leaving 13 bases of the junction unmatched. Germline V lookup: CDR1 SGHRS, CDR2 YFSETQ. CDR3 length: 14 residues. The CDR3 sequence is CASRWGQGSDGYTF. In nucleotides, the CDR3 is TGCGCCTCCCGGTGGGGACAGGGCTCTGATGGCTACACCTTC.

The chain joins TRBV29-1 to TRBJ2-4, with D possibly being TRBD1 or TRBD2 (5 bases each). V lost 7 bases and J lost 4, with 14 bases in between. Germline loops: CDR1 SQVTM, CDR2 ANQGSEA. The CDR3 loop spans 13 amino acids. The CDR3 nucleotides read TGCAGCGCATTAAAGGGGACGAAAAACATTCAGTACTTC. Protein product: CSALKGTKNIQYF.

This chain links TRBV5-1 with TRBJ2-1, with a possible D match to TRBD2 (6 bases). The V end was cut by 6 bases, the J end by 7 bases, with 14 bases between. There are 13 residues in the CDR3. Looked up from germline, CDR1 is SGHRS and CDR2 is YFSETQ. CDR3 in amino acids: CASTLDRGNEQFF. CDR3 DNA sequence: TGCGCCAGCACTTTGGACCGGGGGAATGAGCAGTTCTTC.

The rearrangement links TRBV12-3 or TRBV12-4 to TRBJ2-1; maybe TRBD2 (5 bases). The length of the CDR3 is 13 residues. The V end was cut by 3 bases, the J end by 8 bases, with 11 bases between. As DNA, the CDR3 is TGTGCCAGCAGTTTGGAGAGGGTGGATGAGCAGTTCTTC. Translation gives CASSLERVDEQFF.

The chain recombines TRBV15 with TRBJ2-7; TRBD2 matches at 7 bases. CDR1 and CDR2 (germline): LNHNV, YYDKDF (reference sequence). V lost 0 bases to trimming and J lost 2 bases; unmatched junction nucleotides: 13. CDR3 size: 18 residues. CDR3 region: CATSRDEGGGLDAYEQYF. As DNA, the CDR3 is TGTGCCACCAGCAGAGATGAAGGCGGGGGTTTGGACGCCTACGAGCAGTACTTC. The full variable domain, with the rest looked up from reference TRBV15 and TRBJ2-7, is DAMVIQNPRYQVTQFGKPVTLSCSQTLNHNVMYWYQQKSSQAPKLLFHYYDKDFNNEADTPDNFQSRRPNTSFCFLDIRSPGLGDTAMYLCATSRDEGGGLDAYEQYFGPGTRLTVT.